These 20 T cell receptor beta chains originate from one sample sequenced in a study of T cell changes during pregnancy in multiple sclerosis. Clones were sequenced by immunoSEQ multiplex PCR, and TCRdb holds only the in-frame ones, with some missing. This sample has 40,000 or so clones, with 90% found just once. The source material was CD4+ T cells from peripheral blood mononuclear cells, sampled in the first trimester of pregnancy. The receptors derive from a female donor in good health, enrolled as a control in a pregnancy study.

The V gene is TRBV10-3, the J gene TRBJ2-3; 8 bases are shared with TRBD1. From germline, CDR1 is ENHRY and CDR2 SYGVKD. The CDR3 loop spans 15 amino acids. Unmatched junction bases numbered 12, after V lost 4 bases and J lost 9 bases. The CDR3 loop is CAISGDRPSTRTQYF. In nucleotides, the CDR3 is TGTGCCATCAGTGGGGACAGGCCCAGCACTAGGACGCAGTATTTT.

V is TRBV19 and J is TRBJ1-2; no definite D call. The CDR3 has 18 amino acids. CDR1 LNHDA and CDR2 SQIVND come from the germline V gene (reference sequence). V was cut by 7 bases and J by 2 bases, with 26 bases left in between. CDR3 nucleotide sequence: TGTGCCAGTACCCCCAGGCCAGTTTCCGTCGGGGAGAACTATGGCTACACCTTC. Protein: CASTPRPVSVGENYGYTF.

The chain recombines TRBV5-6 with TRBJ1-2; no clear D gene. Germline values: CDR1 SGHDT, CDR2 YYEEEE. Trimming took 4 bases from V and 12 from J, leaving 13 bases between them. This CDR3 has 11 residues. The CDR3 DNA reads TGTGCCAGCAGCCCGGGGATTGGGGACACCTTC. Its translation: CASSPGIGDTF.

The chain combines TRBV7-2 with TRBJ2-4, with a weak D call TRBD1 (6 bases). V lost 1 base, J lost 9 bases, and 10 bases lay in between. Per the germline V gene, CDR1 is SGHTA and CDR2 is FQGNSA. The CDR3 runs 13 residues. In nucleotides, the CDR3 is TGTGCCAGCAGCTTAGGACAGGCGGCCATTCAGTACTTC. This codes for CASSLGQAAIQYF.

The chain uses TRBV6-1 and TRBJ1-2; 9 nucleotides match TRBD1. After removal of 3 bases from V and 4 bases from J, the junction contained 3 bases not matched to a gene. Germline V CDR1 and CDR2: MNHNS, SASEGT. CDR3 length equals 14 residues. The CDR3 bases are TGTGCCAGCAGTGATACAGGGGGCCGCTATGGCTACACCTTC. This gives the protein CASSDTGGRYGYTF.

DNA for the CDR3: TGTGCCAGCGCGGGACTAGCGGGGGGTCACTCCTACGAGCAGTACTTC. Translation: CASAGLAGGHSYEQYF. The chain uses TRBV11-2 and TRBJ2-7; 15 bases fit TRBD2. V was pared by 8 bases and J by 0 bases, with 5 bases of the junction left unmatched. This CDR3 is built from 16 residues. The V gene's germline CDR1 is SGHAT and CDR2 FQNNGV.

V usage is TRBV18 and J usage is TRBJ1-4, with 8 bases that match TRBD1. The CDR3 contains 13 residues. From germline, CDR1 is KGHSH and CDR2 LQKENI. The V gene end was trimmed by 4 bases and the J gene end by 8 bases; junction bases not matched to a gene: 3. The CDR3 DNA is TGTGCCAGCTCACTTGGACAGGGCGAAAAACTGTTTTTT. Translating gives CASSLGQGEKLFF.

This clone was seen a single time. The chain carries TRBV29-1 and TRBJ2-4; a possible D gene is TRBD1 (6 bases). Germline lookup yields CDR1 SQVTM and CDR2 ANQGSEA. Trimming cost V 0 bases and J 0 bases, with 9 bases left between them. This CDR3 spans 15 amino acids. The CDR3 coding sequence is TGCAGCGTTGAAGAGGGGACAATAGCCAAAAACATTCAGTACTTC. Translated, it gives CSVEEGTIAKNIQYF. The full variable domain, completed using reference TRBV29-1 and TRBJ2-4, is SAVISQKPSRDICQRGTSLTIQCQVDSQVTMMFWYRQQPGQSLTLIATANQGSEATYESGFVIDKFPISRPNLTFSTLTVSNMSPEDSSIYLCSVEEGTIAKNIQYFGAGTRLSVL.

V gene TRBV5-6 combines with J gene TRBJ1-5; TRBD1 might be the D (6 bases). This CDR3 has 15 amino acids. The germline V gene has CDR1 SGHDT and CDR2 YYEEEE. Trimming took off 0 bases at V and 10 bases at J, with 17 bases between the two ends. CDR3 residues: CASSLAGQRQNPQHF. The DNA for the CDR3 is TGTGCCAGCAGCTTGGCTGGACAGCGCCAAAATCCCCAGCATTTT.

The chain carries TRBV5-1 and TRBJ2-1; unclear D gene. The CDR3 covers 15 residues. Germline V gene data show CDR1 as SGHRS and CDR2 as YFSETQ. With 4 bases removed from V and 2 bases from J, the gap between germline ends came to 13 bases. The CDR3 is CASSPPREPYNEQFF. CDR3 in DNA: TGCGCCAGCAGCCCGCCCCGAGAGCCCTACAATGAGCAGTTCTTC.

The CDR3 region is CASSRRIPGQGFSGNTIYF. The CDR3, as DNA: TGTGCCAGCAGCCGTAGGATCCCGGGACAGGGATTTTCTGGAAACACCATATATTTT. The chain is built from TRBV5-4 and TRBJ1-3; TRBD1 matches 9 bases. CDR1 and CDR2 (germline): SGHNT, YYREEE (reference sequence). The length of the CDR3 is 19 residues. The V and J ends lost 4 bases and 1 base, in that order; junction bases with no gene match: 15.

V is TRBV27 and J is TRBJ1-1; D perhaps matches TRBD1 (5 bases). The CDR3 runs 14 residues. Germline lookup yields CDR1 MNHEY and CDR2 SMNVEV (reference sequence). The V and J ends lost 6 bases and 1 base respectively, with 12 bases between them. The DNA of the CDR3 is TGTGCCAGCAGATCAGACAGCCAGAACACTGAAGCTTTCTTT. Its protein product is CASRSDSQNTEAFF.

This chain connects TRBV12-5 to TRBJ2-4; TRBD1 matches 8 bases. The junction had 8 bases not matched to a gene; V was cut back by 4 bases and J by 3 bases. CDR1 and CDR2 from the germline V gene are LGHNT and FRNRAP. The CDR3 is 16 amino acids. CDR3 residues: CASGYLQGAVKNIQYF. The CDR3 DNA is TGTGCTAGTGGTTACCTCCAGGGGGCTGTCAAAAACATTCAGTACTTC.

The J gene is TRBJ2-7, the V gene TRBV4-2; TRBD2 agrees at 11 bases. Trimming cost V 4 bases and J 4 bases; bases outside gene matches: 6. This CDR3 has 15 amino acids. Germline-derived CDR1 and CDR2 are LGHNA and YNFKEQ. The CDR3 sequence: CASSPGLAGGYEQYF. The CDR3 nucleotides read TGTGCCAGCAGCCCCGGGCTAGCGGGGGGATACGAGCAGTACTTC.

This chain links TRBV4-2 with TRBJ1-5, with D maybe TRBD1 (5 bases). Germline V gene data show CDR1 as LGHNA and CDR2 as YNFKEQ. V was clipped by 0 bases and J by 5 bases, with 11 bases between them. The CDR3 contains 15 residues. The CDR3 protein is CASSQDRTGYQPQHF. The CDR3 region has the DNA TGTGCCAGCAGCCAAGATCGAACAGGCTATCAGCCCCAGCATTTT.

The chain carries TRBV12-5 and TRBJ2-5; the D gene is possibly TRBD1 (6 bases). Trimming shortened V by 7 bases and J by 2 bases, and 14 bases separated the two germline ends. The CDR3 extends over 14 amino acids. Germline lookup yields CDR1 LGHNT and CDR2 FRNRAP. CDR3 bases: TGTGCTAGTGCCTTGGGACACCTTCAAGAGACCCAGTACTTC. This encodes CASALGHLQETQYF.

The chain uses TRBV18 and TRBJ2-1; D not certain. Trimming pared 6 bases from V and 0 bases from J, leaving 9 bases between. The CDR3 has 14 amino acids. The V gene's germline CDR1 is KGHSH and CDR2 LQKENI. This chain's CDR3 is CASSPSGSYNEQFF. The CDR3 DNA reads TGTGCCAGCTCCCCCTCGGGCTCCTACAATGAGCAGTTCTTC.

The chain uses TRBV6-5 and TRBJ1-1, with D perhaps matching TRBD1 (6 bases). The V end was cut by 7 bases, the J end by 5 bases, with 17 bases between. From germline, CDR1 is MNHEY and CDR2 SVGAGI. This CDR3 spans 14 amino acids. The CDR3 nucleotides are TGTGCCAGCAATAGGGACACAAGTTGGACTGAAGCTTTCTTT. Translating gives CASNRDTSWTEAFF.

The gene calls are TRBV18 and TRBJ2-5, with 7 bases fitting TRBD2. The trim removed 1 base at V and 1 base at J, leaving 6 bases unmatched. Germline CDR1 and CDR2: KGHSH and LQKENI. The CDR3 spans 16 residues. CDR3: CASSPLSGVGQETQYF. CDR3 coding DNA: TGTGCCAGCTCACCACTGAGCGGGGTTGGCCAAGAGACCCAGTACTTC. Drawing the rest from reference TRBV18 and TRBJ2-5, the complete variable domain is NAGVMQNPRHLVRRRGQEARLRCSPMKGHSHVYWYRQLPEEGLKFMVYLQKENIIDESGMPKERFSAEFPKEGPSILRIQQVVRGDSAAYFCASSPLSGVGQETQYFGPGTRLLVL.

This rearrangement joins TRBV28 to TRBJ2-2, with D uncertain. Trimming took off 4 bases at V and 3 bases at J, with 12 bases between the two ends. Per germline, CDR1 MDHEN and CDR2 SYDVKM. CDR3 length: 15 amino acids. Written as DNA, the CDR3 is TGTGCCAGCAGTTCCCCCGGGTCTCACACCGGGGAGCTGTTTTTT. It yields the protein CASSSPGSHTGELFF.